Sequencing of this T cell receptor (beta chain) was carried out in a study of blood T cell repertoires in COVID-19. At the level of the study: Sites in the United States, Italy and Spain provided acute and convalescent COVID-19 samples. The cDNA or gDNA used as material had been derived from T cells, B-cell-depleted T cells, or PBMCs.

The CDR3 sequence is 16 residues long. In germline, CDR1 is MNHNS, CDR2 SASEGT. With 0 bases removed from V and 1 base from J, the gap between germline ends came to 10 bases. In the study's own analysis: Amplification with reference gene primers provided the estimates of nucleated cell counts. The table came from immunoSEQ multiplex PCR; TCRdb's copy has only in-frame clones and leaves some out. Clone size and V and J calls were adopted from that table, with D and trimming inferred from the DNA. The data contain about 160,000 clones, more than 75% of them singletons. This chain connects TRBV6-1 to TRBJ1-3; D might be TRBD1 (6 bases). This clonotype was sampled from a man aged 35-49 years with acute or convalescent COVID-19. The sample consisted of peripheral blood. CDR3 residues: CASSEAYRVSGNTIYF. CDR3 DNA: TGTGCCAGCAGTGAAGCGTACAGGGTTTCTGGAAACACCATATATTTT.